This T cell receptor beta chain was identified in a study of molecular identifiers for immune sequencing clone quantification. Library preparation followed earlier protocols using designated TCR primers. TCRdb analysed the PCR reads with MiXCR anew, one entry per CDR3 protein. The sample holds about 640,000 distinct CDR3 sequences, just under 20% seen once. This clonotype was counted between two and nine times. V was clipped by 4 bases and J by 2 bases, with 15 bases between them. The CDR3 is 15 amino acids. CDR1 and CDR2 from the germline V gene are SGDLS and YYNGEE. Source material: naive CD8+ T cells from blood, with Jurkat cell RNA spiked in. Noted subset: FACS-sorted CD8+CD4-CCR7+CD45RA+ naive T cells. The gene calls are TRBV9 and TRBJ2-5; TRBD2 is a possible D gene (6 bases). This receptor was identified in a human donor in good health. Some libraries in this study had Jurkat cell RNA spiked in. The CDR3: CASSPVGDLQETQYF. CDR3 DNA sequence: TGTGCCAGCAGCCCCGTTGGGGACTTACAAGAGACCCAGTACTTC.